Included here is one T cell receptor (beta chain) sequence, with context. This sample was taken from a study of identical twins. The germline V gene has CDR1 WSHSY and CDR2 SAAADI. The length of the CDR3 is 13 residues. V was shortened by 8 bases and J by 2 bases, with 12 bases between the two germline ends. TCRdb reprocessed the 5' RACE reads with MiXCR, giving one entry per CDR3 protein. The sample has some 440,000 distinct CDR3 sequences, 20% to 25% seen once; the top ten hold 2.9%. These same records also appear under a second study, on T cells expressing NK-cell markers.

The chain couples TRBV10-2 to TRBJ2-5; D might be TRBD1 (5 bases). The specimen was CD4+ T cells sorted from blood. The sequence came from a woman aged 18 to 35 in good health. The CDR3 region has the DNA TGCGCCAGCGGACGACAGAAACAAGAGACCCAGTACTTC. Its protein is CASGRQKQETQYF.